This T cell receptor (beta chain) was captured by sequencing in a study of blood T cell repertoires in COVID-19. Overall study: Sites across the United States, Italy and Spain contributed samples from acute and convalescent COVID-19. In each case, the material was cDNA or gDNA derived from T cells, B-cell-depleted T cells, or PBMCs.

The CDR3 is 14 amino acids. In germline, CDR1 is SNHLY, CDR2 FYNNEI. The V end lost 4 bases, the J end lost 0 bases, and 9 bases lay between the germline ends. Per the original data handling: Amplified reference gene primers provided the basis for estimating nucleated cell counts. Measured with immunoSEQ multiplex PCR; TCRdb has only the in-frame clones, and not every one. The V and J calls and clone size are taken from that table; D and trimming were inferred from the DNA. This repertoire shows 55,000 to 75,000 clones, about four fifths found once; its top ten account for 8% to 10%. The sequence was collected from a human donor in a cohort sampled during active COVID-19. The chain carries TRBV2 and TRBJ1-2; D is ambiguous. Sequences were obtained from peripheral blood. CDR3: CASSAEISNYGYTF. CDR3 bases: TGTGCCAGCAGTGCCGAGATTTCTAACTATGGCTACACCTTC. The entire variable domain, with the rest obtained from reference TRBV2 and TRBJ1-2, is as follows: EPEVTQTPSHQVTQMGQEVILRCVPISNHLYFYWYRQILGQKVEFLVSFYNNEISEKSEIFDDQFSVERPDGSNFTLKIRSTKLEDSAMYFCASSAEISNYGYTFGSGTRLTVV.